The text below deals with one T cell receptor beta chain. The data were taken from a study of shared clonotypes between healthy human individuals. HIV-negative, healthy adults without recent acute infections or vaccinations were the donors. Every one of the donors was a Caucasian adult that lived in Nashville, Tennessee. Trimming removed 5 bases from V and 3 bases from J, with 14 bases in between. The germline CDR1 and CDR2 sequences are SGHAT and FQNNGV. CDR3 size: 15 residues. Splitting of each subset's genomic DNA was done evenly across several immunoSEQ plates. Clones were sequenced by immunoSEQ multiplex PCR, and TCRdb holds only the in-frame ones, with some missing. In the table there are millions of clones, roughly 94% of which are singletons.

Sequencing used naive CD4+ T cells sorted from blood. Sample subset: CD45RA+ positively selected. The sequence came from a young man in good health. The rearrangement links TRBV11-2 to TRBJ1-5, with TRBD1 as a possible D gene (6 bases). In DNA form, the CDR3 reads TGTGCCAGCAGCACTTCGGGGGGCTTCAATCAGCCCCAGCATTTT. Translated: CASSTSGGFNQPQHF.